This TCR beta chain is from a study of cytomegalovirus exposure and HLA in healthy donors. Study conclusions and caveats: The study listed 150 to 200 cytomegalovirus-associated TCR beta chains.

In the case of this clone: The target antigen is unknown.

The study ran its PCR with 60 Vbeta and 13 Jbeta primers. This table comes from immunoSEQ multiplex PCR, and its TCRdb copy is limited to in-frame clones, with some not included. The sample carries around 67,000 clones, approximately 67% recorded once. Germline-derived CDR1 and CDR2 are SGHTA and FQGNSA. The CDR3 is 14 amino acids. V was trimmed by 2 bases and J by 2 bases, leaving 10 bases between them. This TCR derives from a woman in her twenties or thirties in good health and CMV-seronegative. Sequencing was performed on PBMCs. The rearrangement links TRBV7-2 to TRBJ2-7; D gene unclear. This CDR3 reads CASSLRRQTYEQYF. As DNA, the CDR3 is TGTGCCAGCAGCTTAAGGCGGCAGACCTACGAGCAGTACTTC.